This TCR beta chain was captured by sequencing in a study of CD8+CD57+ T cells in acquired aplastic anemia. Study-wide background: Sorted cells (CD4+ and CD8+) yielded DNA amounts that averaged approximately 3.1 ug. Notes on the study in general: Over 25 shared CD8+ CDR3s appeared highly expressed within patients' immunodominant clones. The study found no significant CD8+ Simpson's diversity difference between patients and controls.

The sample holds many counts of this clonotype. Its antigen is still unknown. The template for TCR beta VDJ and CDR3 sequence profiling was genomic DNA. TCRdb reanalysed the reads using MiXCR and keeps one entry per CDR3 protein. The profile shows some 220,000 distinct CDR3 sequences, about a third of them singletons. The CDR3 consists of 12 residues. Germline lookup yields CDR1 SNHLY and CDR2 FYNNEI. Trimming left V 6 bases short and J 9 bases short, with 11 bases between. The chain has TRBV2 and TRBJ2-2; D gene ambiguous. Source material: sorted CD4+, CD8+, or CD8+CD57+ T cells (not recorded which) from PBMCs. The receptor was isolated from a human donor in good health, serving as a control. CDR3 nucleotide sequence: TGTGCCAGCAGCCCCCTAGGTTGGGAGCTGTTTTTT. Its translation: CASSPLGWELFF.